This entry concerns a single T cell receptor (beta chain). Using immunoSEQ multiplex PCR, the repertoire was profiled, and TCRdb retains in-frame clones only, with some absent. Of 160,000 or so clones in the sample, about 80% were seen once. The sample is drawn from a study of blood T cell repertoires in COVID-19. Study summary: Spain, Italy and the United States supplied samples that represented acute and convalescent COVID-19.

The CDR3 consists of 15 residues. Germline V gives CDR1 SQVTM, CDR2 ANQGSEA. V shed 4 bases, J shed 1 base, and the junction held 6 bases outside the gene matches. The gene calls are TRBV29-1 and TRBJ1-1, with TRBD1 matching 10 bases. This clonotype was sampled from a woman aged 60 to 75 who had recovered from COVID-19. The specimen sequenced was PBMCs or T cells enriched from blood (not recorded which). Here the CDR3 reads CSVAATGGSNTEAFF. The CDR3 bases are TGCAGCGTTGCCGCGACAGGGGGCTCGAACACTGAAGCTTTCTTT.